This T cell receptor beta chain comes out of a study of OX40 agonist ivuxolimab in advanced cancers. Sequencing used immunoSEQ multiplex PCR; TCRdb keeps in-frame clones, though not all of them. The data show around 90,000 clones, more than 75% seen once. The V and J ends lost 0 bases and 5 bases respectively, with 10 bases between them. Germline V gene sequence: CDR1 SGHTA, CDR2 FQGNSA. This CDR3 has 14 residues. The sample in question was CD4+ or CD8+ T cells sorted from blood, obtained in a trial of the OX40 agonist ivuxolimab. This clonotype was sampled from an adult with an advanced solid tumor such as melanoma, head and neck, liver or kidney cancer. V and J are TRBV7-2 and TRBJ2-5; D is uncertain. CDR3 coding DNA: TGTGCCAGCAGCTTAGCGCCGGGCGGTGAGACCCAGTACTTC. This gives the protein CASSLAPGGETQYF. Filled out from reference TRBV7-2 and TRBJ2-5, the complete variable domain reads GAGVSQSPSNKVTEKGKDVELRCDPISGHTALYWYRQSLGQGLEFLIYFQGNSAPDKSGLPSDRFSAERTGGSVSTLTIQRTQQEDSAVYLCASSLAPGGETQYFGPGTRLLVL.